The 20 T cell receptor beta chains in this list originate from one sample, sequenced in a study of shared clonotypes between healthy human individuals. This table comes from immunoSEQ multiplex PCR, and its TCRdb copy is limited to in-frame clones, with some not included. This table holds roughly 1,600,000 clones, 97% to 99% found once. Input material: naive CD4+ T cells sorted from blood. Subset described: CD45RA+ positively selected. The receptor set was obtained from a man younger than 45 in good health.

The chain uses TRBV5-1 and TRBJ2-2, with TRBD1 matching 7 bases. Germline trimming cut 1 base from V and 6 bases from J; bases unmatched to any gene: 6. The CDR3 loop spans 15 amino acids. Germline loops: CDR1 SGHRS, CDR2 YFSETQ. The CDR3: CASSLQRTGAGELFF. DNA of the CDR3: TGCGCCAGCAGCTTGCAGCGAACAGGGGCCGGGGAGCTGTTTTTT.

V gene TRBV7-7 combines with J gene TRBJ2-5, with D hard to call. The CDR3 loop spans 14 amino acids. V was trimmed by 1 base and J by 5 bases, leaving 11 bases between them. The germline gives CDR1 SSHAT, CDR2 FNYEAQ (reference sequence). The CDR3 DNA reads as TGTGCCAGCAGCTTAGGGGTTTTATCGGAGACCCAGTACTTC. This encodes CASSLGVLSETQYF.

The gene calls are TRBV27 and TRBJ2-1, with D hard to call. V was trimmed by 5 bases and J by 2 bases, leaving 13 bases between them. The germline V gene encodes CDR1 MNHEY and CDR2 SMNVEV (reference sequence). This CDR3 has 15 amino acids. The CDR3 DNA is TGTGCCAGCAGTCCTCTTTCTCAACCCTACAATGAGCAGTTCTTC. Translated, it gives CASSPLSQPYNEQFF.

This chain uses TRBV15 with TRBJ1-3; the D gene is possibly TRBD1 (5 bases). Trimming cost V 1 base and J 4 bases, with 11 bases left between them. This CDR3 is built from 15 residues. The V gene's germline CDR1 is LNHNV and CDR2 YYDKDF (reference sequence). The CDR3 DNA is TGTGCCACCAGCAGAGGCGGGGGTGGCGGAAACACCATATATTTT. Encoded protein: CATSRGGGGGNTIYF.

The rearrangement uses TRBV2 and TRBJ2-3; D is unresolved. Trimming shortened V by 3 bases and J by 0 bases, and 10 bases separated the two germline ends. The CDR3 loop spans 15 amino acids. Germline assignment: CDR1 SNHLY and CDR2 FYNNEI. The CDR3 coding sequence is TGTGCCAGCAGTGAGTTCTCCACTAGCACAGATACGCAGTATTTT. It specifies CASSEFSTSTDTQYF.

The chain has TRBV5-1 and TRBJ2-1; 7 nucleotides match TRBD2. Per germline, CDR1 SGHRS and CDR2 YFSETQ. The CDR3 has 14 residues. The V and J ends lost 8 bases and 4 bases, in that order; junction bases with no gene match: 9. Written as DNA, the CDR3 is TGCGCCAGTAAGCGGGAACCCCAATACAATGAGCAGTTCTTC. Translating it yields CASKREPQYNEQFF.

The rearrangement uses TRBV5-1 and TRBJ2-7; TRBD1 or TRBD2 may be the D gene (5 bases each). The CDR3 runs 16 residues. V was trimmed by 3 bases and J by 2 bases, leaving 18 bases between them. Germline values: CDR1 SGHRS, CDR2 YFSETQ. As DNA, the CDR3 is TGCGCCAGCAGCTCCGCCGGGGCAGGCCTGACCTACGAGCAGTACTTC. It encodes CASSSAGAGLTYEQYF.

This rearrangement joins TRBV7-3 to TRBJ2-7; TRBD2 matches at 7 bases. The V gene end was trimmed by 2 bases and the J gene end by 3 bases; junction bases not matched to a gene: 7. CDR1 is SGHTA, CDR2 FQGTGA, per germline. This CDR3 spans 15 amino acids. The CDR3 DNA is TGTGCCAGCAGCTTAGTAGCGGGTGACAACTACGAGCAGTACTTC. This codes for CASSLVAGDNYEQYF.

The rearrangement links TRBV5-1 to TRBJ2-1; TRBD1 matches 8 bases. The V segment lost 4 bases and the J segment 6 bases; nucleotides outside the gene matches: 3. Germline-derived CDR1 and CDR2 are SGHRS and YFSETQ. The CDR3 extends over 13 amino acids. The chain's CDR3 is CASSVGQVNEQFF. CDR3 bases: TGCGCCAGCAGCGTGGGACAGGTCAATGAGCAGTTCTTC.

The V and J genes are TRBV7-9 and TRBJ2-1; D is perhaps TRBD2 (5 bases). Germline V gene sequence: CDR1 SEHNR, CDR2 FQNEAQ (reference sequence). CDR3 length equals 16 residues. V shed 4 bases and J shed 6 bases, with 19 bases lying between them. CDR3 coding DNA: TGTGCCAGCAGCTCCTATGGAGGCGTGTCACCCAATGAGCAGTTCTTC. Translating gives CASSSYGGVSPNEQFF. Full variable domain (rest looked up from reference TRBV7-9 and TRBJ2-1): DTGVSQNPRHKITKRGQNVTFRCDPISEHNRLYWYRQTLGQGPEFLTYFQNEAQLEKSRLLSDRFSAERPKGSFSTLEIQRTEQGDSAMYLCASSSYGGVSPNEQFFGPGTRLTVL.

This rearrangement joins TRBV7-8 to TRBJ1-5; 11 bases agree with TRBD1. The CDR3 totals 16 residues. Germline CDR1 SGHVS, CDR2 FQNEAQ. V dropped 3 bases and J dropped 6; count of bases not matched to a gene: 7. This chain's CDR3 is CASSFRTGGLSQPQHF. Written as DNA, the CDR3 is TGTGCCAGCAGCTTCCGGACAGGGGGCTTGAGTCAGCCCCAGCATTTT.

The chain recombines TRBV27 with TRBJ2-1; D not certain. This CDR3 region has 16 residues. Trimming removed 0 bases at V and 3 bases at J, with 12 bases between. Germline CDR1 is MNHEY and CDR2 is SMNVEV (reference sequence). The CDR3 region is CASSLSSGWSYNEQFF. The CDR3 bases are TGTGCCAGCAGTTTATCATCCGGTTGGAGCTACAATGAGCAGTTCTTC.

This clone occurred a few times. The chain has TRBV18 and TRBJ1-2, with a weak D call TRBD1 (5 bases). CDR3 length equals 14 residues. The germline V gene encodes CDR1 KGHSH and CDR2 LQKENI. Trimming took off 3 bases at V and 8 bases at J, with 16 bases between the two ends. CDR3 nucleotides: TGTGCCAGCTCACCCCGCGCGCAGGGCTGGGGCTACACCTTC. Its translation is CASSPRAQGWGYTF. The whole variable domain, remainder taken from reference TRBV18 and TRBJ1-2, is NAGVMQNPRHLVRRRGQEARLRCSPMKGHSHVYWYRQLPEEGLKFMVYLQKENIIDESGMPKERFSAEFPKEGPSILRIQQVVRGDSAAYFCASSPRAQGWGYTFGSGTRLTVV.

The J gene is TRBJ2-3, the V gene TRBV5-4; TRBD2 matches 11 bases. From germline, CDR1 is SGHNT and CDR2 YYREEE (reference sequence). CDR3 length equals 15 residues. Unmatched junction bases numbered 7, after V lost 4 bases and J lost 6 bases. The CDR3 reads CASSPGLAEGDTQYF. CDR3 nucleotide sequence: TGTGCCAGCAGCCCGGGACTAGCGGAAGGGGATACGCAGTATTTT.

This chain joins TRBV28 and TRBJ1-5, with D perhaps matching TRBD1 (6 bases). Germline V gene sequence: CDR1 MDHEN, CDR2 SYDVKM. The CDR3 sequence is 12 residues long. V lost 10 bases, J lost 4 bases, and 11 bases lay in between. CDR3 coding DNA: TGTGCCAACGGACAGCTAAATCAGCCCCAGCATTTT. Protein sequence: CANGQLNQPQHF.

V usage is TRBV2 and J usage is TRBJ1-2, with TRBD1 identical over 7 bases. Germline CDR1 reads SNHLY; CDR2 reads FYNNEI. The CDR3 length is 14 residues. V trimming: 6 bases; J trimming: 7 bases; junction bases outside the gene matches: 11. In DNA form, the CDR3 reads TGTGCCAGCAGAACAACCGGGACAGTCTTTGGCTACACCTTC. Encoded protein: CASRTTGTVFGYTF.

The gene calls are TRBV18 and TRBJ2-2; the match to TRBD2 covers 7 bases. The trim removed 6 bases at V and 2 bases at J, leaving 6 bases unmatched. Germline loops: CDR1 KGHSH, CDR2 LQKENI. The CDR3 has 15 amino acids. The CDR3 region has the DNA TGTGCCAGCTCCGACGCGGGAGTTAACACCGGGGAGCTGTTTTTT. Protein: CASSDAGVNTGELFF.

This sequence joins TRBV5-1 and TRBJ2-7; perhaps TRBD2 as D (5 bases). V was clipped by 2 bases and J by 5 bases, with 17 bases between them. The germline V gene has CDR1 SGHRS and CDR2 YFSETQ. This CDR3 contains 15 residues. CDR3 in DNA: TGCGCCAGCAGCTTACCGACGCAGGTCGGGGACGAGCAGTACTTC. Its translation: CASSLPTQVGDEQYF.

The V gene is TRBV18, the J gene TRBJ1-1, with a weak D call TRBD1 (5 bases). With 5 bases removed from V and 3 bases from J, the gap between germline ends came to 13 bases. This CDR3 region has 14 residues. Germline V CDR1 and CDR2: KGHSH, LQKENI. The CDR3 loop reads CASSDATGHTEAFF. The CDR3 DNA reads as TGTGCCAGCTCAGACGCAACAGGCCACACTGAAGCTTTCTTT.

V and J are TRBV28 and TRBJ1-5, with no clear D. V dropped 1 base and J dropped 0 bases, with 4 bases sitting between them. CDR1 MDHEN and CDR2 SYDVKM come from the germline V gene. There are 14 residues in the CDR3. This chain's CDR3 is CASSLSNSNQPQHF. The CDR3 nucleotides are TGTGCCAGCAGTTTATCCAATAGCAATCAGCCCCAGCATTTT.